This TCR beta chain appears in the sequencing data of a study of cytomegalovirus exposure and HLA in healthy donors. About the research overall: Drawn from HLA-typed donors, around 85 million unique TCRs were held in an early data release. Assignment to the Caucasian-associated ancestry cluster applied to approximately 80% of the roughly 400 genotyped donors. Notes on the study in general: The productive fraction for most TCR beta V segments was about 90% or about 30% in an earlier analysis. Reported results showed that the classifier diagnosed cytomegalovirus status with high specificity and sensitivity.

The PCR employed 60 Vbeta primers together with 13 Jbeta primers. Generated by immunoSEQ multiplex PCR, the TCRdb table keeps only in-frame clones and is missing some. The listing records some 150,000 clones. In germline, CDR1 is SGHDT, CDR2 YYEEEE. The junction had 11 bases not matched to a gene; V was cut back by 2 bases and J by 9 bases. CDR3 size: 15 residues. About this clone: What it binds is not known.

The V gene is TRBV5-6, the J gene TRBJ2-1, with 7 bases aligning to TRBD1. The sequencing sample was made of PBMCs. The receptor comes from a woman aged 18-30 years in good health and CMV-seropositive. The CDR3 region has the DNA TGTGCCAGCAGCTTTGACAGGGTAGATTTAAGTGAGCAGTTCTTC. Residues: CASSFDRVDLSEQFF.